These T cell receptor beta chains were read from a single sample in a study of cytomegalovirus exposure and HLA in healthy donors. Profiling relied on immunoSEQ multiplex PCR, and the TCRdb table lists in-frame clones only, not all of them. The sample yields 150,000 or so clones, approximately 80% seen once. Sequencing was performed on PBMCs. These receptors all stem from a man aged 35-49 years in good health and CMV-seropositive. Each CDR3 is given with its conserved first and last residue. Fields, in order: clone size, CDR3 length, J gene, V gene, CDR3 protein. Clone size is not always given. Where it is, it says once, few, many or a class for expanded clones.

clone size: few; CDR3 length: 15; J gene: TRBJ1-2; V gene: TRBV28; CDR3 protein: CASSAPGGFDYGYTF
clone size: -; CDR3 length: 14; J gene: TRBJ2-1; V gene: TRBV13; CDR3 protein: CASSPREGRNEQFF
clone size: -; CDR3 length: 15; J gene: TRBJ1-2; V gene: TRBV25-1; CDR3 protein: CASSERGQGPLDYTF
clone size: -; CDR3 length: 13; J gene: TRBJ2-2; V gene: TRBV19; CDR3 protein: CASSIVGAGELFF
clone size: -; CDR3 length: 17; J gene: TRBJ2-1; V gene: TRBV5-1; CDR3 protein: CASGLRLAGGLSDEQFF
clone size: -; CDR3 length: 12; J gene: TRBJ2-7; V gene: TRBV11-2; CDR3 protein: CAAGTNPSEQYF
clone size: -; CDR3 length: 15; J gene: TRBJ2-3; V gene: TRBV7-3; CDR3 protein: CASSLSGFSTDTQYF
clone size: -; CDR3 length: 14; J gene: TRBJ2-3; V gene: TRBV7-9; CDR3 protein: CASSFSGSTDTQYF
clone size: -; CDR3 length: 17; J gene: TRBJ2-3; V gene: TRBV4-1; CDR3 protein: CASSQDWGVPGTDTQYF
clone size: -; CDR3 length: 15; J gene: TRBJ2-1; V gene: TRBV18; CDR3 protein: CASSPLSRGDNEQFF
clone size: once; CDR3 length: 16; J gene: TRBJ2-1; V gene: TRBV4-2; CDR3 protein: CASSQVAGGPTGEQFF
clone size: -; CDR3 length: 12; J gene: TRBJ1-4; V gene: TRBV6-5; CDR3 protein: CASRGGMGKLFF
clone size: -; CDR3 length: 17; J gene: TRBJ2-1; V gene: TRBV4-1; CDR3 protein: CASSQEPSGRAKNEQFF
clone size: -; CDR3 length: 13; J gene: TRBJ2-7; V gene: TRBV9; CDR3 protein: CASSVGDWEEQYF
clone size: -; CDR3 length: 16; J gene: TRBJ2-5; V gene: TRBV9; CDR3 protein: CASSVDLDGSGGTQYF
clone size: -; CDR3 length: 15; J gene: TRBJ1-1; V gene: TRBV5-1; CDR3 protein: CASSLESGWVTEAFF
clone size: -; CDR3 length: 13; J gene: TRBJ1-2; V gene: TRBV14; CDR3 protein: CASSHQTGVGYTF
clone size: -; CDR3 length: 17; J gene: TRBJ2-1; V gene: TRBV2; CDR3 protein: CASIEELAGSSYNEQFF
clone size: -; CDR3 length: 20; J gene: TRBJ2-1; V gene: TRBV19; CDR3 protein: CASSTNTPSQTSGINNEQFF
clone size: -; CDR3 length: 14; J gene: TRBJ1-5; V gene: TRBV28; CDR3 protein: CASSSGQGGKPQHF
clone size: -; CDR3 length: 14; J gene: TRBJ1-6; V gene: TRBV2; CDR3 protein: CASSGQGSASPLHF
clone size: -; CDR3 length: 12; J gene: TRBJ2-3; V gene: TRBV15; CDR3 protein: CATGSRTDTQYF
clone size: -; CDR3 length: 12; J gene: TRBJ2-1; V gene: TRBV15; CDR3 protein: CATSRREDEQFF
clone size: -; CDR3 length: 14; J gene: TRBJ1-1; V gene: TRBV2; CDR3 protein: CASSEGEGDTEAFF
clone size: once; CDR3 length: 16; J gene: TRBJ2-4; V gene: TRBV5-1; CDR3 protein: CASSTGQLLAKNIQYF
clone size: -; CDR3 length: 14; J gene: TRBJ2-7; V gene: TRBV9; CDR3 protein: CASSRGQEAYEQYF
clone size: -; CDR3 length: 15; J gene: TRBJ2-1; V gene: TRBV28; CDR3 protein: CASSTPSGSTDEQFF
clone size: -; CDR3 length: 16; J gene: TRBJ2-2; V gene: TRBV18; CDR3 protein: CASSPRSGGGTGELFF
clone size: -; CDR3 length: 15; J gene: TRBJ2-5; V gene: TRBV28; CDR3 protein: CASSLSRGQFETQYF
clone size: -; CDR3 length: 14; J gene: TRBJ1-2; V gene: TRBV7-9; CDR3 protein: CSSSLSATIYGYTF
clone size: -; CDR3 length: 14; J gene: TRBJ2-5; V gene: TRBV18; CDR3 protein: CASSPLRGQETQYF
clone size: -; CDR3 length: 14; J gene: TRBJ1-1; V gene: TRBV19; CDR3 protein: CASSPGVLNTEAFF
clone size: -; CDR3 length: 16; J gene: TRBJ2-1; V gene: TRBV5-5; CDR3 protein: CASSLRGLAGDNEQFF
clone size: -; CDR3 length: 13; J gene: TRBJ2-6; V gene: TRBV13; CDR3 protein: CASRSSGANVLTF
clone size: few; CDR3 length: 16; J gene: TRBJ2-7; V gene: TRBV6-6; CDR3 protein: CASSPLLLAGPGEQYF
clone size: -; CDR3 length: 14; J gene: TRBJ2-7; V gene: TRBV5-1; CDR3 protein: CASSLLAGENEQYF
clone size: -; CDR3 length: 15; J gene: TRBJ1-4; V gene: TRBV16; CDR3 protein: CASSPRGDREEKLFF
clone size: -; CDR3 length: 14; J gene: TRBJ2-7; V gene: TRBV10-3; CDR3 protein: CAISVLAGVSEQYF
clone size: -; CDR3 length: 13; J gene: TRBJ1-2; V gene: TRBV7-9; CDR3 protein: CASSLAGSYGYTF
clone size: -; CDR3 length: 15; J gene: -; V gene: TRBV27; CDR3 protein: CASSLSTSGSYEQYF
clone size: few; CDR3 length: 19; J gene: TRBJ2-1; V gene: TRBV7-2; CDR3 protein: CASRIKGGLGLAGKNEQFF
clone size: -; CDR3 length: 14; J gene: TRBJ2-7; V gene: TRBV7-9; CDR3 protein: CASRLTSGPYEQYF
clone size: few; CDR3 length: 15; J gene: TRBJ1-1; V gene: TRBV28; CDR3 protein: CASGSEGSGNTEAFF
clone size: -; CDR3 length: 13; J gene: TRBJ1-1; V gene: TRBV7-2; CDR3 protein: CASSLGVRREAFF
clone size: few; CDR3 length: 16; J gene: TRBJ1-1; V gene: TRBV14; CDR3 protein: CASSQESIFKEDRAFF